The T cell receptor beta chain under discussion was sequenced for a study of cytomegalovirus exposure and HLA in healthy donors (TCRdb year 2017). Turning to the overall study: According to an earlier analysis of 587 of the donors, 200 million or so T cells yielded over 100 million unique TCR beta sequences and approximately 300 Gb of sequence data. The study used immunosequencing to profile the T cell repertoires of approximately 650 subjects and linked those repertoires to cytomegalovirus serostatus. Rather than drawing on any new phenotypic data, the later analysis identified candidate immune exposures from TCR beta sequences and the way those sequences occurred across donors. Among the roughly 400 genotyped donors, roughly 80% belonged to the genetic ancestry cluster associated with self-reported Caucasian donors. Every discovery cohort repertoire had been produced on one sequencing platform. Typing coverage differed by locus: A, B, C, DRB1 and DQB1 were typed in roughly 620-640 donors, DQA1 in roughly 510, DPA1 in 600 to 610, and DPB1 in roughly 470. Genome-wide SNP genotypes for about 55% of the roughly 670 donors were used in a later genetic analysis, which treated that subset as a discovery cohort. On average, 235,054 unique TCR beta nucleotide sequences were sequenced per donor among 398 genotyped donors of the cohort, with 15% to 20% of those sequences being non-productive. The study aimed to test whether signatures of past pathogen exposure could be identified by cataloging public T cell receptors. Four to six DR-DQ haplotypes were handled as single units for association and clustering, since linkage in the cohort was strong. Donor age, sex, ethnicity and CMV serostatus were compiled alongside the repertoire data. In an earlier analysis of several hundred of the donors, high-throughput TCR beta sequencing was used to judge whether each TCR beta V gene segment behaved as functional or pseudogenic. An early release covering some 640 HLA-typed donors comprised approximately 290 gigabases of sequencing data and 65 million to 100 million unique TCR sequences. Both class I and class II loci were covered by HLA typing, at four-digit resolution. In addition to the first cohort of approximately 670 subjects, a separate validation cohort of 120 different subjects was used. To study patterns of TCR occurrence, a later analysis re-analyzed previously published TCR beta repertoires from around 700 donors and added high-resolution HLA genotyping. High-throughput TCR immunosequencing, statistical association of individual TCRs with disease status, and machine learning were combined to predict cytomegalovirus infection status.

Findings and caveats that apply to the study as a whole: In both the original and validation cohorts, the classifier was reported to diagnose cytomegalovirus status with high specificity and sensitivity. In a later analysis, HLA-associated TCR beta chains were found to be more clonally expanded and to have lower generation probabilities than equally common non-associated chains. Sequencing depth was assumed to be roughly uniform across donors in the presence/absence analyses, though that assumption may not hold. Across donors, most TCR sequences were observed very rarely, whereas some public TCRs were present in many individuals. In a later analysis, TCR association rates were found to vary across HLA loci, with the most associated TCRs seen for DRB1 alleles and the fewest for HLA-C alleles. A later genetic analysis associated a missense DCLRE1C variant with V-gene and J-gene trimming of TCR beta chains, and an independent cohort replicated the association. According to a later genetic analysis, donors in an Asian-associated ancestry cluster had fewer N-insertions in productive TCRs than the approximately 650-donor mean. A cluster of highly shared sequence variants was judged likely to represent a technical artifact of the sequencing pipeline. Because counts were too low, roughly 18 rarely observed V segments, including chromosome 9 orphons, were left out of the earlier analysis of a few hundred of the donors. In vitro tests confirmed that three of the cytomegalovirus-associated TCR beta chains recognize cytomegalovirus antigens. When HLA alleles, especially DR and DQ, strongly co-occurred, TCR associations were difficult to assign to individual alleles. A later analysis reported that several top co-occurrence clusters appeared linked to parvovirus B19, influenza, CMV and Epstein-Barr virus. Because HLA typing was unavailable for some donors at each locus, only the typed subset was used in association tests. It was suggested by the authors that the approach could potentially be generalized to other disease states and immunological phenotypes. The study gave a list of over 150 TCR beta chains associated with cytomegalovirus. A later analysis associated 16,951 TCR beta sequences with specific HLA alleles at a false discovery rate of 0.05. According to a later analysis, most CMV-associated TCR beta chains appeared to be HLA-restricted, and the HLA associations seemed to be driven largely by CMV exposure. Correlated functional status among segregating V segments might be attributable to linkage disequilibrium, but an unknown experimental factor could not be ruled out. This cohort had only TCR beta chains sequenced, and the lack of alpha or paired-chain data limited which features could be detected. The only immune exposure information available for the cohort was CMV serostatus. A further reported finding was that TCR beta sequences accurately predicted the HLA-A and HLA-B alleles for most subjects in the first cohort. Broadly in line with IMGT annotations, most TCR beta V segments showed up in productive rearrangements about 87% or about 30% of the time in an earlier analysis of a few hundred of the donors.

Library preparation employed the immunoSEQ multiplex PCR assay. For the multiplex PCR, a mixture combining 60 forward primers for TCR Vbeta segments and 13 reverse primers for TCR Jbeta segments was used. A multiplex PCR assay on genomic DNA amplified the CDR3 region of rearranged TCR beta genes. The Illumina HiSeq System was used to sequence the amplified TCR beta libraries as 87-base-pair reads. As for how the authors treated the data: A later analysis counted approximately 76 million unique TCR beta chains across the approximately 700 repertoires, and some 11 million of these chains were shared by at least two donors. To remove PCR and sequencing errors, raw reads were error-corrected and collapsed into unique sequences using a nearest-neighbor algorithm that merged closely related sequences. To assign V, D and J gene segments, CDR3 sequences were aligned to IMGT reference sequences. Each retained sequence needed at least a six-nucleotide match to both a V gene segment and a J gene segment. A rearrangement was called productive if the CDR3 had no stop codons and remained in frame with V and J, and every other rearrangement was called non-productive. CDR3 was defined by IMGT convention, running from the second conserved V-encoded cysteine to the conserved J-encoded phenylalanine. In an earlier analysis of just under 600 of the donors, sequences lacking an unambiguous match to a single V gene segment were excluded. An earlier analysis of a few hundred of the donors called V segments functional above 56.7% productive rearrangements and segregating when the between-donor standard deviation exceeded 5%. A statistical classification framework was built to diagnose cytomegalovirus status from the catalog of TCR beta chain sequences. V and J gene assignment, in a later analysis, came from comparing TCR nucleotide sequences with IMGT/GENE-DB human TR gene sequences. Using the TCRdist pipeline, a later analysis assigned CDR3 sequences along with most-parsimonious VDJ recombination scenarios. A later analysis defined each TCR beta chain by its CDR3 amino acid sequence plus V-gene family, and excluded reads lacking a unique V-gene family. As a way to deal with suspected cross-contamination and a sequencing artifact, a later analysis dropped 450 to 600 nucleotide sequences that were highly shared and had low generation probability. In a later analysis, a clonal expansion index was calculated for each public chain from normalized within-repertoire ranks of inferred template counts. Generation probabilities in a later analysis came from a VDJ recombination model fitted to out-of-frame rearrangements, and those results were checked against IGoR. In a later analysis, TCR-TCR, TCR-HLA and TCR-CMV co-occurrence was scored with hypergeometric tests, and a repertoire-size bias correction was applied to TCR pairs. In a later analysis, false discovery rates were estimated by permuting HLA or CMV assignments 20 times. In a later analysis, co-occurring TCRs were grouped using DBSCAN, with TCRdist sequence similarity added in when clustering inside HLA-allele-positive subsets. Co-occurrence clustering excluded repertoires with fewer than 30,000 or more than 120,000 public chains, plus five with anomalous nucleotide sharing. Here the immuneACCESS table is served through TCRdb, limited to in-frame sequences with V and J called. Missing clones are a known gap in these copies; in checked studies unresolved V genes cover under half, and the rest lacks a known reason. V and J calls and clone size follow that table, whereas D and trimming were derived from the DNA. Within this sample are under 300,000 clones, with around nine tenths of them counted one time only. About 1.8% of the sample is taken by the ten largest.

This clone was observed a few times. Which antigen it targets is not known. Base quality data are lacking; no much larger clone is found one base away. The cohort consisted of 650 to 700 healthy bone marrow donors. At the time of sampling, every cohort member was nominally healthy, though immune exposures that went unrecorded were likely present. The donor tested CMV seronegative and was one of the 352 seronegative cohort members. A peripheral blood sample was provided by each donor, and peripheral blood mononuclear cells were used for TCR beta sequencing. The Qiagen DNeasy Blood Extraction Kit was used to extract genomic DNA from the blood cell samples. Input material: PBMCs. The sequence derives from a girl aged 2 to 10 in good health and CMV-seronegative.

The sequenced DNA is TGTGCCAGTAGTCAATCTACAGGGGTCCCTCCCTACGAGCAGTACTTC. It specifies CASSQSTGVPPYEQYF. In this chain, TRBV19 is recombined with TRBJ2-5, with TRBD1 matching 7 junction bases. The J call may be wrong; the DNA end is better matched by TRBJ2-7. The CDR3 holds 16 amino acids from the cysteine to the phenylalanine. This entry keeps only the CDR3 DNA: 48 bases, framed from base 1. CDR1 LNHDA and CDR2 SQIVND are derived from the germline V gene (reference sequence).